This T cell receptor beta chain was sequenced in a study of T cells in Graves' hyperthyroidism and ophthalmopathy. This clonotype was counted many times. Amplified regions were TCR beta CDR3 sequences from RNA transcripts. The HTBI set primed first-round TCR CDR3 RT-PCR. TCRdb analysed the multiplex PCR reads with MiXCR anew, one entry per CDR3 protein. The sample lists 300,000 or so distinct CDR3 sequences, about 18% occurring once. The CDR3 is 15 residues long. With 0 bases removed from V and 1 base from J, the gap between germline ends came to 8 bases. Germline V CDR1 and CDR2: MNHEY, SVGEGT. This chain joins TRBV6-2 or TRBV6-3 and TRBJ2-3; D is perhaps TRBD2 (6 bases). The sequence came from a woman in her sixties with Graves' ophthalmopathy. Sequenced: blood. For the CDR3, the DNA is TGTGCCAGCAGTTACTCGGCTAGCGGCACAGATACGCAGTATTTT. Its translation: CASSYSASGTDTQYF.